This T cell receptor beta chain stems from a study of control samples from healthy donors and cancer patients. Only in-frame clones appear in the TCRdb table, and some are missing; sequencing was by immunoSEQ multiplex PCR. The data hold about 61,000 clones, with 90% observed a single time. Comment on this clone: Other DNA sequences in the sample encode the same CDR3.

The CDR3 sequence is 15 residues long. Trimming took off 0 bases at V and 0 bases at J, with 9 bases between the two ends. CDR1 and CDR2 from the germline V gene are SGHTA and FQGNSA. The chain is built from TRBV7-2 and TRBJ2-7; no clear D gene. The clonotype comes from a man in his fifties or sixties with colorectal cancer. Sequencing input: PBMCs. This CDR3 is CASSLASGSSYEQYF. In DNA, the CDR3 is TGTGCCAGCAGCTTAGCGTCTGGCTCCTCCTACGAGCAGTACTTC.